The text below deals with one T cell receptor (beta chain). The antigen is not known. This entry belongs to a study of T cells in Graves' hyperthyroidism and ophthalmopathy. Germline lookup yields CDR1 KGHSH and CDR2 LQKENI. The CDR3 contains 11 residues. With 8 bases removed from V and 6 bases from J, the gap between germline ends came to 11 bases. Study observations and caveats: Ophthalmopathy onset followed model prediction by a median about seven months. From stable hyperthyroidism, ophthalmopathy was separated by a 13 V-J model.

RNA transcripts were the template for amplifying TCR beta CDR3 regions. In the first-round RT-PCR of the TCR CDR3, the HTBI primer set was used. In TCRdb, the multiplex PCR reads were re-called with MiXCR into one record per CDR3 protein. The repertoire holds roughly 500,000 distinct CDR3 sequences, with around a quarter as singletons. The sequencing sample was made of blood. The chain employs TRBV18 and TRBJ2-7; D is unresolved. The TCR was taken from a woman aged 25 to 39 with Graves' ophthalmopathy. Written as DNA, the CDR3 is TGTGCCAGCCGTGAAAGTATCGAGCAGTACTTC. It encodes CASRESIEQYF.